This TCR beta chain was sequenced during a study of OX40 agonist ivuxolimab in advanced cancers. Whole-study context: Age averaged around 58 years (range roughly 20 to 90), and approximately 80% were male.

Libraries were prepared by immunoSEQ multiplex PCR; TCRdb keeps only in-frame clonotypes and omits some of them. Found here are tens of thousands of clones, roughly 80% of them singletons; the top ten hold approximately 14%. Specimen: CD4+ or CD8+ T cells sorted from blood, collected in a trial of the OX40 agonist ivuxolimab. The sequence derives from an adult with an advanced solid tumor such as melanoma, head and neck, liver or kidney cancer.

Written as DNA, the CDR3 is TGCGCCAGCAGCCAAGATAGTCCCTTTAACGACAATGAGCAGTTCTTC. Its translation: CASSQDSPFNDNEQFF. The rearrangement links TRBV4-3 to TRBJ2-1; unclear D gene. Trimming left V 0 bases short and J 5 bases short, with 14 bases between. There are 16 residues in the CDR3. Per the germline V gene, CDR1 is LGHNA and CDR2 is YSLEER.